In its sample, the clone carrying this T cell receptor (beta chain) was seen once. Its antigen is still unknown. RNA in amounts of about 0.5 to 1 ug was reverse transcribed with random hexamers. It was immunoSEQ multiplex PCR that amplified TCR beta CDR3 across 54 Vbeta and 13 Jbeta. TCRdb independently ran MiXCR on the immunoSEQ multiplex PCR reads; one entry per CDR3 protein. The top ten hold 0.085% to 0.11% of the sample, which has some 200,000 distinct CDR3 sequences, just under 95% seen once. The CDR3 loop spans 11 amino acids. CDR1 and CDR2 (germline): LNHDA, SQIVND (reference sequence). After removal of 8 bases from V and 9 bases from J, the junction contained 3 bases not matched to a gene. This sample was included in a study of CD8 T cells in Susac syndrome. Study-level findings and limits: Only a relatively small number of individuals were included in the TCR sequencing and HLA analysis.

Controls were age- and sex-matched healthy donors. The sequence came from a human donor in good health. Source material: CD4+ T cells from PBMCs. This chain uses TRBV19 with TRBJ2-1; 8 bases are shared with TRBD2. The CDR3 nucleotides are TGTGCCAGTGGGACTAGTGGTGAGCAGTTCTTC. Amino acids: CASGTSGEQFF.